These 17 T cell receptor beta chains came from one sample sequenced in a study of cytomegalovirus exposure and HLA in healthy donors. Use of 60 Vbeta and 13 Jbeta primers characterized the PCR. TCRdb keeps only in-frame clones here, not all; method: immunoSEQ multiplex PCR. The sample records roughly 200,000 clones, around 74% being singletons. The sample taken for sequencing was PBMCs. The receptors shown here come from a male donor in good health and CMV-seronegative.

V usage is TRBV7-9 and J usage is TRBJ2-1, with a tentative D call TRBD2 (6 bases). CDR1 SEHNR and CDR2 FQNEAQ come from the germline V gene (reference sequence). V gave up 0 bases and J gave up 0 bases, with 12 bases separating them. CDR3 length: 17 amino acids. The CDR3, as DNA: TGTGCCAGCAGCTTAGCAGCCGGAGGGAGCTCCTACAATGAGCAGTTCTTC. Encoded protein: CASSLAAGGSSYNEQFF.

The chain uses TRBV28 and TRBJ1-5, with D possibly matching TRBD1 (6 bases). V was shortened by 5 bases and J by 6 bases, with 14 bases between the two germline ends. The CDR3 has 14 amino acids. CDR1 is MDHEN and CDR2 is SYDVKM in the germline V gene. In nucleotides, the CDR3 is TGTGCCAGCAGTGAACAGGGTAGGGCTCAGCCCCAGCATTTT. Amino acids: CASSEQGRAQPQHF.

This clone was seen only once. V and J are TRBV6-5 and TRBJ2-3; D is perhaps TRBD1 (6 bases). CDR3 length: 15 amino acids. Trimming pared 1 base from V and 0 bases from J, leaving 8 bases between. CDR1 MNHEY and CDR2 SVGAGI come from the germline V gene. The CDR3 nucleotides read TGTGCCAGCAGTTACTATCAGGGGAGCACAGATACGCAGTATTTT. Translating gives CASSYYQGSTDTQYF.

The rearrangement joins TRBV2 to TRBJ2-7; 10 nucleotides align to TRBD1. Per the germline V gene, CDR1 is SNHLY and CDR2 is FYNNEI. This CDR3 contains 15 residues. Trimming took 5 bases from V and 2 from J; bases not matched to a gene: 6. CDR3 sequence (DNA): TGTGCCAGCAGTACCGACAGGGGGCGTACCTACGAGCAGTACTTC. Translated: CASSTDRGRTYEQYF.

The chain joins TRBV29-1 to TRBJ1-3, with TRBD1 identical over 9 bases. The V gene end was trimmed by 4 bases and the J gene end by 1 base; junction bases not matched to a gene: 5. Looked up from germline, CDR1 is SQVTM and CDR2 is ANQGSEA. This CDR3 comprises 15 residues. CDR3 region: CSVGTGAVSGNTIYF. DNA of the CDR3: TGCAGCGTTGGGACAGGGGCCGTTTCTGGAAACACCATATATTTT. Together with reference TRBV29-1 and TRBJ1-3, the CDR3 gives the full variable domain: SAVISQKPSRDICQRGTSLTIQCQVDSQVTMMFWYRQQPGQSLTLIATANQGSEATYESGFVIDKFPISRPNLTFSTLTVSNMSPEDSSIYLCSVGTGAVSGNTIYFGEGSWLTVV.

The chain carries TRBV27 and TRBJ1-5; D remains unclear. Trimming stripped 6 bases from V and 0 bases from J, with 12 bases between. Germline loops: CDR1 MNHEY, CDR2 SMNVEV (reference sequence). The CDR3 runs to 15 residues. CDR3 loop: CASSLSGFSNQPQHF. CDR3 nucleotides: TGTGCCAGCAGCCTCAGTGGCTTTAGCAATCAGCCCCAGCATTTT.

In DNA form, the CDR3 reads TGTGCCAGCAGCCCTGCACTAGCGGCCTACACAGATACGCAGTATTTT. Its translation is CASSPALAAYTDTQYF. The chain joins TRBV5-4 to TRBJ2-3; 8 positions match TRBD2. The CDR3 is 16 residues long. Losses at the gene ends were 4 bases for V and 2 bases for J; bases not matched to a gene: 9. Germline loops: CDR1 SGHNT, CDR2 YYREEE (reference sequence).

The rearrangement joins TRBV11-3 to TRBJ2-7, with 8 nucleotides matching TRBD1. The CDR3 has 13 residues. The germline V gene has CDR1 SGHNT and CDR2 YENEEA. Unmatched junction bases numbered 5, after V lost 5 bases and J lost 5 bases. CDR3 sequence (DNA): TGTGCCAGCAGCCTGGGACAGGTCAACGAGCAGTACTTC. Translation gives CASSLGQVNEQYF.

This clone was counted once. V gene TRBV4-1 combines with J gene TRBJ2-1; TRBD2 matches 8 bases. CDR3 length: 16 residues. Germline CDR1 MGHRA, CDR2 YSYEKL. V dropped 3 bases and J dropped 1; count of bases not matched to a gene: 5. Here the CDR3 reads CASSHLRGRSYNEQFF. CDR3 DNA sequence: TGCGCCAGCAGCCATTTGCGCGGGAGGTCCTACAATGAGCAGTTCTTC.

This CDR3 reads CASSLGNIATDTQYF. The CDR3 coding sequence is TGCGCCAGCAGCCTCGGGAATATCGCCACAGATACGCAGTATTTT. The chain couples TRBV5-1 to TRBJ2-3; D is perhaps TRBD2 (5 bases). The germline V and J ends were trimmed by 4 bases and 2 bases, with 14 bases remaining between them. CDR3 length equals 15 residues. Germline V CDR1 and CDR2: SGHRS, YFSETQ. Full variable domain (rest looked up from reference TRBV5-1 and TRBJ2-3): KAGVTQTPRYLIKTRGQQVTLSCSPISGHRSVSWYQQTPGQGLQFLFEYFSETQRNKGNFPGRFSGRQFSNSRSEMNVSTLELGDSALYLCASSLGNIATDTQYFGPGTRLTVL.

About this clone: At one of its ends the junction is not consistent with the germline gene, which may arise from a read error. The chain recombines TRBV7-9 with TRBJ1-6; D is possibly TRBD1 (6 bases). From germline, CDR1 is SEHNR and CDR2 FQNEAQ (reference sequence). There are 15 residues in the CDR3. CDR3 nucleotides: TGTTCCAGCAGCTTAGCTGGACAGTCTTGGTCACCCCTCCACTTT. Encoded protein: CSSSLAGQSWSPLHF. Based on the CDR3 plus reference TRBV7-9 and TRBJ1-6, the full variable domain is DTGVSQNPRHKITKRGQNVTFRCDPISEHNRLYWYRQTLGQGPEFLTYFQNEAQLEKSRLLSDRFSAERPKGSFSTLEIQRTEQGDSAMYLCSSSLAGQSWSPLHFGNGTRLTVT.

This clone was found a few times. V gene TRBV9 combines with J gene TRBJ2-1; D is unclear. Germline V gene data show CDR1 as SGDLS and CDR2 as YYNGEE. Trimming shortened V by 3 bases and J by 5 bases, and 12 bases separated the two germline ends. The CDR3 covers 14 residues. CDR3 amino acids: CASSGETSHNEQFF. DNA of the CDR3: TGTGCCAGCAGCGGTGAGACAAGCCACAATGAGCAGTTCTTC.

The rearrangement links TRBV6-5 to TRBJ2-1, with 16 bases identical to TRBD2. CDR3 size: 15 residues. After removal of 5 bases from V and 13 bases from J, the junction contained 8 bases not matched to a gene. Germline loops: CDR1 MNHEY, CDR2 SVGAGI. The CDR3 DNA reads as TGTGCCAGCAGTGCCGGGACTAGCGGGAGGGCCGTCCAGTTCTTC. Protein product: CASSAGTSGRAVQFF.

J is TRBJ1-1 and V is TRBV2; D is undetermined. V gave up 0 bases and J gave up 1 base, with 9 bases separating them. CDR1 is SNHLY, CDR2 FYNNEI, per germline. The CDR3 loop spans 15 amino acids. The CDR3 sequence is CASSEAREANTEAFF. The CDR3 DNA is TGTGCCAGCAGTGAAGCGAGGGAGGCGAACACTGAAGCTTTCTTT.

This chain joins TRBV6-5 and TRBJ2-7, with 10 bases identical to TRBD2. Germline CDR1 is MNHEY and CDR2 is SVGAGI. CDR3 length: 16 residues. V lost 0 bases, J lost 7 bases, and 9 bases stayed unmatched. The CDR3 coding sequence is TGTGCCAGCAGTTACTCTCCTGGTAGCGGGAGGAGTGAGCAGTACTTC. As protein: CASSYSPGSGRSEQYF.

The J gene is TRBJ2-1, the V gene TRBV6-5; 8 positions agree with TRBD1. The CDR3 sequence is 15 residues long. Germline V CDR1 and CDR2: MNHEY, SVGAGI. Trimming removed 6 bases from V and 5 bases from J; junction bases left unmatched: 9. The CDR3 region is CASSLFQGADNEQFF. Here the CDR3 DNA reads TGTGCCAGCAGCCTCTTCCAGGGGGCTGACAATGAGCAGTTCTTC.

The CDR3 nucleotides are TGCGCCAGCAGCTTGAGGGGACAGGCAAGGACTAGCGGAACTAATGAGCAGTTCTTC. This encodes CASSLRGQARTSGTNEQFF. This sequence joins TRBV5-1 and TRBJ2-1; 10 bases align to TRBD2. Trimming removed 1 base from V and 7 bases from J; junction bases left unmatched: 17. This CDR3 contains 19 residues. Germline lookup yields CDR1 SGHRS and CDR2 YFSETQ.